The present TCR beta chain was sequenced within a study of CD8+CD57+ T cells in acquired aplastic anemia. Overall study context: Sorted CD4+ and CD8+ cells yielded about 3.1 ug of DNA on average. On average, healthy donors gave some 9.8 million reads for CD4+ cells. Study-wide points: Shared by patients and controls, 25 to 30 CD8+ CDR3s were abundant in patients. Statistical testing detected no significant gap in CD8+ Simpson's diversity between patients and controls.

Deletions cut 7 bases from V and 15 bases from J, with 19 bases between. CDR1 and CDR2 (germline): LNHDA, SQIVND (reference sequence). The CDR3 loop spans 12 amino acids. This clonotype has a single count. No antigen is known for it. For CDR3 and TCR beta VDJ profiling, genomic DNA was the template used. TCRdb redid the calling of the reads with MiXCR, one entry per CDR3 protein. The data hold fewer than 150,000 distinct CDR3 sequences, with about 48% observed a single time. This sequence joins TRBV19 and TRBJ1-5, with D unresolved. The receptor's source is a human donor in good health, serving as a control. Sequences were obtained from sorted CD4+, CD8+, or CD8+CD57+ T cells (not recorded which) from PBMCs. The CDR3 region has the DNA TGTGCCAGTACCCTCCCAAACGGTCCGCGGCATTTT. It is translated as CASTLPNGPRHF.